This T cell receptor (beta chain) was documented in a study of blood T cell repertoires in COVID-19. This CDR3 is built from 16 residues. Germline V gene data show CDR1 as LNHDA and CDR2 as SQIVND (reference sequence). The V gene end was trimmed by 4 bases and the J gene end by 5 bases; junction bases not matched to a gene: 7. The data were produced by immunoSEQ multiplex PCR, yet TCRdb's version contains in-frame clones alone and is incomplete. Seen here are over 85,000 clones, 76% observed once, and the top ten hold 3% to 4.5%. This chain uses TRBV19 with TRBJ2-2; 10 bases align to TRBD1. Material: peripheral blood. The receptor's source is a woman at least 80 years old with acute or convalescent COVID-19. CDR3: CASSTQTGGPTGELFF. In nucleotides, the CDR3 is TGTGCCAGTAGTACTCAGACAGGGGGCCCGACCGGGGAGCTGTTTTTT.